The 10 T cell receptor beta chains reported below all come from one sample, sequenced in a study of T cell responses to AZD1222 COVID-19 vaccine. Assay: immunoSEQ multiplex PCR; the TCRdb copy retains only in-frame clones and omits some. The table has 130,000 to 150,000 clones, 91% seen once. The specimen comprised peripheral blood, sampled on day 0 of AZD1222 vaccination. Receptors originate from an adult in good health.

The V call is TRBV27, the J call TRBJ2-7, with D unresolved. V lost 4 bases and J 2 bases, leaving 9 bases between the germline ends. CDR3 length: 13 residues. Germline lookup yields CDR1 MNHEY and CDR2 SMNVEV (reference sequence). This chain's CDR3 is CASSYDRAYEQYF. The CDR3 region has the DNA TGTGCCAGCAGTTACGACCGGGCCTACGAGCAGTACTTC.

The V call is TRBV5-8, the J call TRBJ2-1; D uncertain. The CDR3 loop spans 11 amino acids. Germline CDR1 is SGHTS and CDR2 is YDEGEE. Trimming pared 3 bases from V and 4 bases from J, leaving 2 bases between. The CDR3 spells CASSSYNEQFF. The CDR3 region has the DNA TGTGCCAGCAGCTCTTACAATGAGCAGTTCTTC.

The chain couples TRBV7-3 to TRBJ1-1; 7 nucleotides match TRBD1. V lost 4 bases and J lost 1; bases outside the gene matches: 3. The germline V gene has CDR1 SGHTA and CDR2 FQGTGA. The CDR3 is 14 amino acids. CDR3 in amino acids: CASSSQGTNTEAFF. Here the CDR3 DNA reads TGTGCCAGCAGCTCACAGGGGACGAACACTGAAGCTTTCTTT.

The chain links TRBV6-1 to TRBJ2-7, with D possibly TRBD1 on 6 matching bases. Germline V gene lookup returns CDR1 MNHNS and CDR2 SASEGT. The CDR3 has 16 amino acids. The germline V and J ends were trimmed by 2 bases and 2 bases, with 16 bases remaining between them. The CDR3 nucleotides are TGTGCCAGCAGTGAATCCGCACAGGGTATCCCCTACGAGCAGTACTTC. Its protein product is CASSESAQGIPYEQYF.

CDR3 region: CASSPIAGITDTQYF. CDR3 in DNA: TGTGCCAGCAGCCCGATAGCGGGTATCACAGATACGCAGTATTTT. This sequence joins TRBV7-2 and TRBJ2-3; 7 positions match TRBD2. The J segment lost 2 bases and the V segment lost 5 bases, leaving 7 bases of the junction unmatched. This CDR3 region has 15 residues. Germline V CDR1 and CDR2: SGHTA, FQGNSA.

The chain carries TRBV5-5 and TRBJ2-1; 8 bases are shared with TRBD2. V lost 4 bases, J lost 0 bases, and 3 bases stayed unmatched. Germline V gene sequence: CDR1 SGHKS, CDR2 YYEKEE (reference sequence). CDR3 length: 15 amino acids. CDR3 bases: TGTGCCAGCAGCGGCCTAGCGGGCTCCTACAATGAGCAGTTCTTC. Protein product: CASSGLAGSYNEQFF.

The sample holds a few counts of this clone. V gene TRBV5-1 combines with J gene TRBJ2-5; D may match TRBD1 or TRBD2 (5 bases each). The CDR3 runs to 14 residues. Germline V gene data show CDR1 as SGHRS and CDR2 as YFSETQ. The V end lost 8 bases, the J end lost 5 bases, and 19 bases lay between the germline ends. CDR3 sequence: CASTDLQVEETQYF. The CDR3 nucleotides are TGCGCCAGTACGGACTTACAGGTGGAGGAGACCCAGTACTTC.

This clone was observed a few times. The chain carries TRBV29-1 and TRBJ2-7; the match to TRBD2 covers 14 bases. Trimming cost V 5 bases and J 5 bases; bases outside gene matches: 8. The germline gives CDR1 SQVTM, CDR2 ANQGSEA. The CDR3 is made up of 15 amino acids. In nucleotides, the CDR3 is TGCAGCGTTACGACTAGCGGGAGGGCCCGAGACGAGCAGTACTTC. Translated: CSVTTSGRARDEQYF.

This chain connects TRBV7-9 to TRBJ1-2, with D uncertain. The germline V and J ends were trimmed by 2 bases and 4 bases, with 8 bases remaining between them. CDR3 length: 13 residues. Germline values: CDR1 SEHNR, CDR2 FQNEAQ (reference sequence). CDR3 nucleotides: TGTGCCAGCAGCTTACGTCTGACCTATGGCTACACCTTC. Protein sequence: CASSLRLTYGYTF.

The chain combines TRBV27 with TRBJ2-7, with D perhaps TRBD2 (5 bases). Trimming cost V 2 bases and J 0 bases, with 11 bases left between them. The germline gives CDR1 MNHEY, CDR2 SMNVEV (reference sequence). The CDR3 has 15 amino acids. The CDR3 DNA reads TGTGCCAGCAGTTTAAGTGGTGGGAGCTCCTACGAGCAGTACTTC. Residues: CASSLSGGSSYEQYF.